This T cell receptor (beta chain) stems from a study of cytomegalovirus exposure and HLA in healthy donors. Broader study findings: The majority of CMV-associated TCR beta chains were reported as apparently HLA-restricted in a later analysis. Follow-up analysis found HLA locus-dependent TCR association rates, highest for DRB1 and lowest for HLA-C.

A note on this clone: The antigen is not known.

The PCR used 60 Vbeta and 13 Jbeta primers. Profiled with immunoSEQ multiplex PCR; TCRdb holds only in-frame clones, not every one. The sample records approximately 140,000 clones, around 83% being singletons. The ends were cut back, 2 bases at V and 1 base at J, with 12 bases in the middle. Germline V lookup: CDR1 SGHNT, CDR2 YYREEE (reference sequence). The CDR3 covers 15 residues. The J gene is TRBJ1-1, the V gene TRBV5-4; a weak D match, TRBD1 (6 bases). The sequence derives from a man aged 50-59 years in good health and CMV-seronegative. The sample comprised PBMCs. The CDR3 loop is CASSFLTGENTEAFF. DNA of the CDR3: TGTGCCAGCAGCTTCCTGACAGGCGAGAACACTGAAGCTTTCTTT.